This T cell receptor (beta chain) was sequenced during a study of T cell responses to AZD1222 COVID-19 vaccine (dated by TCRdb to the early 2020s). Regarding the study in general: AZD1222 recipients given second doses at about 4 weeks or at about 12 weeks were pooled, since spike-specific TCR depth and breadth were not found to differ between the two schedules. Trial participants were enrolled by age into 18-55, 56-69 and 70-plus year subgroups, with roughly 150, 30 and 60 TCR-sequenced participants respectively. A total of approximately 240 trial participants underwent TCR sequencing, of whom approximately 210 received two doses of AZD1222 and some 26 received two doses of the MenACWY control vaccine.

The time point label for this specimen denotes: baseline before first vaccination. Samples from vaccinated people were obtained from the UK trials COV001 and COV002, which included a single-blind randomized controlled phase 2/3 trial of AZD1222 (ChAdOx1 nCoV-19) in healthy adults. For TCRbeta chain sequencing, PBMC samples were collected from trial participants at day 0 and at day 28 after the second dose. From its cysteine to its phenylalanine, the CDR3 spans 15 amino acids. Only the CDR3 DNA is retained, 45 bases long and in frame from the first base. V trim: 3 bases; J trim: 6 bases; unmatched bases: 4. The germline V gene specifies MNHNS as CDR1 and SASEGT as CDR2. With regard to this clone: What this receptor recognizes is not known. Qualities for individual bases were not recorded, and no much larger clone is one base off. Other DNA sequences in the same sample also yield this CDR3.

The CDR3 regions of human TCRbeta chains were subjected to immunosequencing. As for how the authors treated the data: TCRs in the repertoires were compared against a reference library of SARS-CoV-2-specific TCRs that had been generated with the MIRA antigen-specificity platform. Breadth was defined as the fraction of unique TCRs that were SARS-CoV-2-associated, and depth was defined as the fraction of total T cells that were SARS-CoV-2-associated. Using the MIRA data, every spike-specific TCR was mapped to the spike region that the TCR reacted to and assigned to either a CD4 or a CD8 class. Log10-transformed breadth and depth values were compared by one-way ANOVA with Sidak's multiple comparisons tests. Held by TCRdb, this immuneACCESS table contains in-frame sequences only and omits some clones. Under half of the omission traces to an unresolved V gene where checked; the cause of the rest is unknown. V and J calls and clone size are those listed in that table; D and trimming were worked out from the DNA. Counted in this sample were fewer than 130,000 clones; 81% of them appeared once. The ten largest clones add up to 4% to 5% of the sample.

Overall study results and their limits: Because no day 14 peak-response samples were available, repertoires were characterized only after the peak T cell response. Reportedly, close to half of the unique spike-specific TCRs recognized epitopes lying outside the regions that are mutated in the B.1.351 and B.1.1.7 variants. The whole spike protein was spanned by vaccine-associated CD4 TCRs, and dominant responses were seen in regions 160-218 and 743-854. Conclusions about previously exposed vaccinees are limited, since just five to seven AZD1222 recipients were seropositive for SARS-CoV-2 at baseline. A significant rise in spike-specific TCR breadth and depth was observed after two AZD1222 doses relative to day 0 and relative to MenACWY recipients. Most participants were white British and females outnumbered males, and the authors suggested that clonal diversity may have been underestimated. The 56-69-year group was small, and its depth increase did not reach significance, likely because of low power.

The sample was peripheral blood, taken on day 0 of AZD1222 vaccination. This clonotype originated in an adult in good health. The chain is assembled from TRBV6-1 and TRBJ2-3, and 12 junctional nucleotides match TRBD2. The CDR3: CASSELAGGPDTQYF. At the DNA level, the sequence is TGTGCCAGCAGTGAGCTAGCGGGGGGGCCTGATACGCAGTATTTT.